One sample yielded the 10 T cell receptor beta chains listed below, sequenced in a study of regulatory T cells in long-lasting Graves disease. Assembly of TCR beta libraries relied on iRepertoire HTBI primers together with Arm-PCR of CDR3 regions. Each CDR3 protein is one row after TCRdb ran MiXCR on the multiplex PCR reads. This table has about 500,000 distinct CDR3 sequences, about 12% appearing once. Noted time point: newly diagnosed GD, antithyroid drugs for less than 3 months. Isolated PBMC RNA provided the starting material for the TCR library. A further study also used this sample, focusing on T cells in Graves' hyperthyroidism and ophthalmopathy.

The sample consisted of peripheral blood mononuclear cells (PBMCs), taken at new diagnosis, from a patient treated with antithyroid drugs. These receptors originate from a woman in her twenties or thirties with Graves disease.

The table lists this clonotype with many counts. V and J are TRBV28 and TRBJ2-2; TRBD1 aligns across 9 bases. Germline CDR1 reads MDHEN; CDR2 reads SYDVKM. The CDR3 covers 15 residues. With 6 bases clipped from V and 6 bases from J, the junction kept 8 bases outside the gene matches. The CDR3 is CASSSGTGSSGELFF. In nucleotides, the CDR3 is TGTGCCAGCAGCTCCGGGACAGGGTCGTCCGGGGAGCTGTTTTTT.

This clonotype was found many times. The DNA for the CDR3 is TGTGCCAGCAGCCCAGGGGGGGTTCATCAGCCCCAGCATTTT. This gives the protein CASSPGGVHQPQHF. The rearrangement links TRBV11-2 to TRBJ1-5; 7 bases map to TRBD1. There are 14 residues in the CDR3. The germline V gene encodes CDR1 SGHAT and CDR2 FQNNGV. The V and J ends lost 5 bases and 5 bases, in that order; junction bases with no gene match: 6.

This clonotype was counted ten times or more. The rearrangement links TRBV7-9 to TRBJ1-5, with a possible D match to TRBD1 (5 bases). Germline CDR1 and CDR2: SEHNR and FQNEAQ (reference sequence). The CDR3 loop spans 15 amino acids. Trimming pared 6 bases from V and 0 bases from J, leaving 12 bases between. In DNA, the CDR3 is TGTGCCAGCAGTAATGAGGGGTATAGCAATCAGCCCCAGCATTTT. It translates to CASSNEGYSNQPQHF.

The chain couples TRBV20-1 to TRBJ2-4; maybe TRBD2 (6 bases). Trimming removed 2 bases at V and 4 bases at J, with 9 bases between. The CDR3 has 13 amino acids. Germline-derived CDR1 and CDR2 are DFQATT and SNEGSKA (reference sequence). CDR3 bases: TGCAGTGCTAGATCGGGGGATAAAAACATTCAGTACTTC. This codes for CSARSGDKNIQYF.

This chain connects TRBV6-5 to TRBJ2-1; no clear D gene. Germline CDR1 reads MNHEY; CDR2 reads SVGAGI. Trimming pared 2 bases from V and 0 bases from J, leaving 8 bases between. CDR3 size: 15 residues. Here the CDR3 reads CASSYRASSYNEQFF. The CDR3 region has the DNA TGTGCCAGCAGTTACAGAGCAAGCTCCTACAATGAGCAGTTCTTC.

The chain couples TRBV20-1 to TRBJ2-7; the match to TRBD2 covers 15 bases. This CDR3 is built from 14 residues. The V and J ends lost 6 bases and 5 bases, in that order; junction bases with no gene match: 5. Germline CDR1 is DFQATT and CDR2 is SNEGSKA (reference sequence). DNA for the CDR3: TGCAGTGCGGGGACTAGCGGGAGGCCGGACGAGCAGTACTTC. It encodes CSAGTSGRPDEQYF.

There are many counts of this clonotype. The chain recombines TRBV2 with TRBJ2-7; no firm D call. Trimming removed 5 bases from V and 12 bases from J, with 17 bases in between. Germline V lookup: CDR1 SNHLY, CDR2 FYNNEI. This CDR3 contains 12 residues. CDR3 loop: CASSPEHGRRYF. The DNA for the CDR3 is TGTGCCAGCAGTCCGGAACACGGACGCCGGTACTTC.

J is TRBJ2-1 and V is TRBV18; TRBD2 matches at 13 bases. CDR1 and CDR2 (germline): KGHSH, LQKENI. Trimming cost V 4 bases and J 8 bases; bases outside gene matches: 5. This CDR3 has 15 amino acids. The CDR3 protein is CASSRTSGSKDEQFF. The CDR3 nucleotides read TGTGCCAGCTCACGGACTAGCGGGAGTAAAGATGAGCAGTTCTTC.

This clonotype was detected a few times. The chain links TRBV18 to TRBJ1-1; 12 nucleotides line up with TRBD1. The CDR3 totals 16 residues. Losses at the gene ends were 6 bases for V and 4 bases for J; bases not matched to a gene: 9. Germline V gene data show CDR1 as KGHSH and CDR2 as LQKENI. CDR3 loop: CASSQGQGALGTEAFF. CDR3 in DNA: TGTGCCAGCTCCCAGGGACAGGGGGCCTTGGGCACTGAAGCTTTCTTT.

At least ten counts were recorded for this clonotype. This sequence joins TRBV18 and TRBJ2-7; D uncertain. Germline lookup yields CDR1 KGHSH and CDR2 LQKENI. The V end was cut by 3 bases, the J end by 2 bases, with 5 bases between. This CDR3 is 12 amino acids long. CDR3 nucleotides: TGTGCCAGCTCACCTTCAGCCTACGAGCAGTACTTC. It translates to CASSPSAYEQYF.